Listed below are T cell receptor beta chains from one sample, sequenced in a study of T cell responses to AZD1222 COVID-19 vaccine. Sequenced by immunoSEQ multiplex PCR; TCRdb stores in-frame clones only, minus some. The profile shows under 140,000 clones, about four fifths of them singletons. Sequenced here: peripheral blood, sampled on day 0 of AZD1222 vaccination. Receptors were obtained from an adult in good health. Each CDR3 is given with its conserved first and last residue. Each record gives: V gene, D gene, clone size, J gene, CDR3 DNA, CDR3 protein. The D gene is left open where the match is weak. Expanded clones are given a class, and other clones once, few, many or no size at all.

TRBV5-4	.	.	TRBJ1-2	TGTGCCAGCAGCCCCCGGGGAGGGGATGAGGATGGCTACACCTTC	CASSPRGGDEDGYTF
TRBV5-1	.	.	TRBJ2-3	TGCGCCAGCAGCCGGGTGTCAGATACGCAGTATTTT	CASSRVSDTQYF
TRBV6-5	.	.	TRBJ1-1	TGTGCCAGCAGTTACTCGATGTCGGGACGGACTTTCTTT	CASSYSMSGRTFF
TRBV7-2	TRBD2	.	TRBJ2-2	TGTGCCAGCAGCGCGACTAGCGGGAACACCGGGGAGCTGTTTTTT	CASSATSGNTGELFF
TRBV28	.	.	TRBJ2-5	TGTGCCAGCAGAACCCCCGGACCCTTGTTGGAGACCCAGTACTTC	CASRTPGPLLETQYF
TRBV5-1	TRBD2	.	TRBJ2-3	TGCGCCAGCAGCAGATTAGCGGGAGGGCCACATACGCAGTATTTT	CASSRLAGGPHTQYF
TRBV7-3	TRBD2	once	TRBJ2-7	TGTGCCAGCAGTCCTACTAGCGGGGGCAACGAGCAGTACTTC	CASSPTSGGNEQYF
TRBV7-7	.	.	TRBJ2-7	TGTGCCAGCAGCTTAGGTCAGGGGGGGGAGCAGTACTTC	CASSLGQGGEQYF
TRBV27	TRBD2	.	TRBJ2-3	TGTGCCAGCAGTTCCACGCCCGGGAGGGGGTTTAAGGATACGCAGTATTTT	CASSSTPGRGFKDTQYF
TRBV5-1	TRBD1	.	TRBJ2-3	TGCGCCAGCGGACAGGGGGTTAGCACAGATACGCAGTATTTT	CASGQGVSTDTQYF
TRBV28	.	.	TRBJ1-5	TGTGCCAGCAGCACGGGGCTGGGAGGGAAAAATAGCAATCAGCCCCAGCATTTT	CASSTGLGGKNSNQPQHF
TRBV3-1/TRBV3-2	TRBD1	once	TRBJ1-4	TGTGCCAGCAGCCACGAAAGGGGGCAGATTAATGAAAAACTGTTTTTT	CASSHERGQINEKLFF
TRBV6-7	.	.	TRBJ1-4	TGTGCCAGCAGACCGTGTGAAAAACTGTTTTTT	CASRPCEKLFF
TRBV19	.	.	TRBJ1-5	TGTGCCAGTAGTACCCAAGGACAGAGTAGCAATCAGCCCCAGCATTTT	CASSTQGQSSNQPQHF
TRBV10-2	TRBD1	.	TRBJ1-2	TGCGCCAGCCGCTTGGGGGGGGACAGCTATGGCTACACCTTC	CASRLGGDSYGYTF
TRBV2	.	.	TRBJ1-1	TGTGCCAGCAGTGAGGACGGTGGGGACACTGAAGCTTTCTTT	CASSEDGGDTEAFF
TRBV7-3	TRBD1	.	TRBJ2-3	TGTGCCAGCAGCTTCGGTTTGGCACGCGGGACAGGGGCAGATACGCAGTATTTT	CASSFGLARGTGADTQYF
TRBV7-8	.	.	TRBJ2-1	TGTGCCAGCAGCCCCCTACACTCTACAGGGAGCTCCTACAATGAGCAGTTCTTC	CASSPLHSTGSSYNEQFF
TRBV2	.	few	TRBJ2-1	TGTGCCAGCAGTCAAGGGGGGCGTACGGATGAGCAGTTCTTC	CASSQGGRTDEQFF
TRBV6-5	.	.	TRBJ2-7	TGTGCCAGCATGGGGGCGGGGATGCTCTACGAGCAGTACTTC	CASMGAGMLYEQYF
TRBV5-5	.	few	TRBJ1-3	TGTGCCAGCAGCCCGGGACACACCTCTGGAAACACCATATATTTT	CASSPGHTSGNTIYF
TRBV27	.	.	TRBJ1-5	TGTGCCAGCCTCCTGGAGTCCCAGCATTTT	CASLLESQHF
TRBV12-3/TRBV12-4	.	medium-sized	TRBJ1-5	TGTGCCAGCAGAAAGACAGAGAATCAGCCCCAGCATTTT	CASRKTENQPQHF
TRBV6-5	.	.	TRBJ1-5	TGTGCCAGCAGTTTATCCTCGAACAATCAGCCCCAGCATTTT	CASSLSSNNQPQHF
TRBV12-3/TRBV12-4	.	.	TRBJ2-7	TGTGCCAGCGGACGCGAACCGTCCTACGAGCAGTACTTC	CASGREPSYEQYF
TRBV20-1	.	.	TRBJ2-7	TGCAGTGCTAGGCCAACTTACGAGCAGTACTTC	CSARPTYEQYF
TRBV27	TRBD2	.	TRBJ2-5	TGTGCCAGCAGTCCCCGCCTTCTAGCGGGGGGCGACAAGACCCAGTACTTC	CASSPRLLAGGDKTQYF
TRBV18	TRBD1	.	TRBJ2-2	TGTGCCAGCTCATCATCCGGGACAGGGGGAACCGGGGAGCTGTTTTTT	CASSSSGTGGTGELFF
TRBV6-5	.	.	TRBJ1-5	TGTGCCAGCAGTCCCGGTGGGGGTAATCAGCCCCAGCATTTT	CASSPGGGNQPQHF
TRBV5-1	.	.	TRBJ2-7	TGCGCCAGCACCCCCTCGGGGGGCTATACCTACGAGCAGTACTTC	CASTPSGGYTYEQYF
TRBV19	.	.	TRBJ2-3	TGTGCCAGTAGTCCCCGGGAGACAGGCACAGATACGCAGTATTTT	CASSPRETGTDTQYF
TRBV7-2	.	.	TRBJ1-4	TGTGCCAGCAGCCTAGGGGACCGCGTGTTTAATGAAAAACTGTTTTTT	CASSLGDRVFNEKLFF
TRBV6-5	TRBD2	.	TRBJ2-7	TGTGCCAGCACTAGCGGGGGCCGAATCGAGCAGTACTTC	CASTSGGRIEQYF
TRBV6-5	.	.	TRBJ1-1	TGTGCCAGCAGTTACGGGGACGGAGGGAACACTGAAGCTTTCTTT	CASSYGDGGNTEAFF
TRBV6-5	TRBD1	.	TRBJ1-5	TGTGCCAGCAGTTCCAGGCCGACAGGGTCAAATCAGCCCCAGCATTTT	CASSSRPTGSNQPQHF
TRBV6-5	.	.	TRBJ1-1	TGTGCCAGCAGGGATCAGGGGTTTGGCGCTTTCTTT	CASRDQGFGAFF
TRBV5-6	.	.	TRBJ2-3	TGTGCCAGCAGCTTGGTCCAGCTACGCACAGATACGCAGTATTTT	CASSLVQLRTDTQYF
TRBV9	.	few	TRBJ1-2	TGTGCCAGCAGCGTAGGTTCGGCAACCCTTTATGGCTACACCTTC	CASSVGSATLYGYTF
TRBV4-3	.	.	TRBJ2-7	TGCGCCAGCAGCCAAACTATCTATGAAGGCGAGCAGTACTTC	CASSQTIYEGEQYF
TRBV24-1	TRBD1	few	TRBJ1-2	TGTGCCACCAGTGACCGGACAGGGCTTGGCTACACCTTC	CATSDRTGLGYTF
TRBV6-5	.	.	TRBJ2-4	TGTGCCAGCAGTTGGAGGGGGCGCGAAAACATTCAGTACTTC	CASSWRGRENIQYF
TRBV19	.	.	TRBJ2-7	TGTGCCAGTAGTACGGACCTTTACGAGCAGTACTTC	CASSTDLYEQYF